Below, one T cell receptor (beta chain) is given with its context. Its matching antigen is unknown. CDR3 size: 14 residues. CDR1 LNHDA and CDR2 SQIVND come from the germline V gene (reference sequence). The ends lost 9 bases at V and 6 bases at J; junction bases unmatched: 13. These data belong to a study of beta chain features in type 1 diabetes. On the study more broadly: Summed over all samples, the examined sorted cells came to 90 million to 120 million. Findings of the study overall: In the patient group, naive, central memory and Treg TCRB repertoires seemed more alike than in the healthy donor group. Type 1 diabetes patients had fewer VDJ junction insertions and more deletions. Among all four CD4+ subsets, Type 1 diabetes patients had TCRB CDR3s that were moderately but significantly shorter.

Every isolated RNA sample was fully reverse transcribed, so sequencing captured expressed TCRB transcripts. Sequencing used immunoSEQ multiplex PCR; TCRdb keeps in-frame clones, though not all of them. The table records about 53,000 clones, approximately 60% of them present only once. The chain couples TRBV19 to TRBJ2-5; 7 bases fit TRBD1. The TCR comes from a young woman with type 1 diabetes. The sequenced material came from stem cell memory CD4+ T cells from blood. For the CDR3, the DNA is TGTGCCAGCAAAAGGGGGCGTGACATGAAGACCCAGTACTTC. Translating gives CASKRGRDMKTQYF. The variable domain in full, with the rest retrieved from reference TRBV19 and TRBJ2-5, is DGGITQSPKYLFRKEGQNVTLSCEQNLNHDAMYWYRQDPGQGLRLIYYSQIVNDFQKGDIAEGYSVSREKKESFPLTVTSAQKNPTAFYLCASKRGRDMKTQYFGPGTRLLVL.